These T cell receptor beta chains were read from a single sample in a study of T cells expressing NK-cell markers. TCRdb reprocessed the 5' RACE reads and stores each CDR3 protein as one record, lacking DNA. Recorded for this sample: about 390,000 distinct CDR3 sequences. Sequencing was performed on blood T cells: a sorted CD56 or NKG2C T cell subset, CD4+ or CD8+ T cells, or bulk PBMC T cells (not recorded which). These receptors all come from a woman aged 50 to 60 in good health. The CDR3 runs from the conserved cysteine through the conserved F or W. Each record gives: V gene, J gene, CDR3 protein.

>TRBV7-2|TRBJ2-1
CASSLVSGSEQFF
>TRBV7-7|TRBJ2-1
CASSRGLAGARDEQFF
>TRBV10-3|TRBJ2-5
CAITAGSPRETQYF
>TRBV27|TRBJ1-5
CASSLQGPHQPQHF
>TRBV5-1|TRBJ2-1
CASSQYAGGLEQFF
>TRBV10-3|TRBJ1-2
CAISPPLGPVDGYTF
>TRBV6-4|TRBJ2-1
CASASEAYNEQFF
>TRBV10-2|TRBJ1-3
CASWERSSGNTIYF
>TRBV6-2/TRBV6-3|TRBJ1-4
CASRPPGTVAEKLFF
>TRBV15|TRBJ2-5
CATSRGGGKETQYF
>TRBV12-3/TRBV12-4|TRBJ2-3
CASSSYSGRDVSDTQYF
>TRBV20-1|TRBJ2-4
CSARALDNFLAKNIQYF
>TRBV12-3/TRBV12-4|TRBJ1-4
CASSLSDRGRNEKLFF
>TRBV12-3/TRBV12-4|TRBJ2-7
CASSSTGLGPAEQYF
>TRBV14|TRBJ1-2
CASSQDRVDYGYTF
>TRBV29-1|TRBJ2-1
CSVEDPGLPYNEQFF
>TRBV7-9|TRBJ2-5
CASSPQRLATSRETQYF
>TRBV30|TRBJ2-3
CAWSGGQGADTQYF
>TRBV7-9|TRBJ1-5
CASSSDAPLGNQPQHF
>TRBV5-5|TRBJ2-1
CASSLGGGPEQFF
>TRBV4-1|TRBJ2-6
CASSGGVFSGANVLTF
>TRBV7-2|TRBJ2-7
CASGTSGSYEQYF
>TRBV3-1|TRBJ1-5
CASSPGGSNQPQHF
>TRBV5-4|TRBJ2-5
CASSPGWVSETQYF
>TRBV7-2|TRBJ2-7
CASSSAGVGASYEQYF
>TRBV30|TRBJ2-4
CAWKQGITKNIQYF
>TRBV12-3/TRBV12-4|TRBJ2-3
CASSEDRGRTDTQYF
>TRBV15|TRBJ2-2
CATSNQKPGELFF
>TRBV13|TRBJ2-1
CASSLSSGRVDEQFF
>TRBV6-5|TRBJ1-3
CASSYDGGDTIYF
>TRBV29-1|TRBJ2-1
CSVEDLQGLSYNEQFF
>TRBV6-5|TRBJ2-3
CATRRPSTDTQYF
>TRBV11-2|TRBJ2-5
CASRSLGGRETQYF
>TRBV2|TRBJ1-2
CASSEGFIGWTF
>TRBV12-5|TRBJ2-5
CASGLANLETQYF
>TRBV4-1|TRBJ2-1
CASSSPGGSYEQFF
>TRBV4-1|TRBJ2-7
CASSQGTDGEQYF
>TRBV5-1|TRBJ2-3
CASSSQGALGGTLTDTQYF
>TRBV20-1|TRBJ2-4
CSARDSLGRAIQYF
>TRBV7-8|TRBJ1-2
CASSLGGPQEGGYTF
>TRBV4-1|TRBJ2-7
CASSHGDFEQYF
>TRBV12-3/TRBV12-4|TRBJ1-1
CASSLQNTEAFF
>TRBV6-5|TRBJ2-5
CASRVGQAETQYF
>TRBV20-1|TRBJ1-2
CSARTAMGYTF
>TRBV7-8|TRBJ2-1
CASSAPGQRSNEQFF
>TRBV15|TRBJ1-5
CATSRGSGASNQPQHF
>TRBV4-2|TRBJ2-5
CASSQELGETQYF
>TRBV3-1|TRBJ2-1
CASSTRQGFYNEQFF
>TRBV19|TRBJ1-6
CASSTKGTGINSPLHF